The 29 T cell receptor beta chains below were found in one sample sequenced in a study of beta chain features in type 1 diabetes. Whole-study findings and limits: In all four CD4+ subsets, TCRB CDR3 length was significantly, moderately reduced in type 1 diabetes.

Expressed TCRB transcripts were sequenced because the entire RNA isolate underwent reverse transcription. Profiling relied on immunoSEQ multiplex PCR, and the TCRdb table lists in-frame clones only, not all of them. The table includes more than 550,000 clones, more than 13% detected once. These TCRs' antigens remain unknown. Sequencing used naive CD4+ T cells from blood. These TCRs come from a man between 18 and 35 years old with type 1 diabetes.

In this sample, this clone turned up a few times. The rearrangement joins TRBV11-3 to TRBJ2-1; tentatively, D is TRBD2 (6 bases). The CDR3 consists of 13 residues. Germline CDR1 reads SGHNT; CDR2 reads YENEEA. The ends were cut back, 1 base at V and 9 bases at J, with 10 bases in the middle. This CDR3 is CASSLGISGEQFF. Written as DNA, the CDR3 is TGTGCCAGCAGCTTAGGTATTAGCGGTGAGCAGTTCTTC.

This clone was seen a handful of times. The chain has TRBV29-1 and TRBJ1-1, with D maybe TRBD1 (5 bases). From germline, CDR1 is SQVTM and CDR2 ANQGSEA. The CDR3 loop spans 12 amino acids. Trimming left V 6 bases short and J 8 bases short, with 16 bases between. The CDR3 DNA is TGCAGCGTCCCTAGGACGGGGGGAGAAGCTTTCTTT. Its protein is CSVPRTGGEAFF. The whole variable domain, remainder taken from reference TRBV29-1 and TRBJ1-1, is SAVISQKPSRDICQRGTSLTIQCQVDSQVTMMFWYRQQPGQSLTLIATANQGSEATYESGFVIDKFPISRPNLTFSTLTVSNMSPEDSSIYLCSVPRTGGEAFFGQGTRLTVV.

This clone was observed a handful of times. The gene calls are TRBV10-3 and TRBJ1-2, with D hard to call. The CDR3 length is 14 residues. CDR1 and CDR2 (germline): ENHRY, SYGVKD. The V end was cut by 2 bases, the J end by 1 base, with 8 bases between. The CDR3 DNA is TGTGCCATCAGTGAGGGCAGTCTTAACTATGGCTACACCTTC. This sequence encodes CAISEGSLNYGYTF.

The table lists this clone with a few counts. The chain employs TRBV28 and TRBJ2-1, with D tentatively TRBD1 (5 bases). This CDR3 is built from 11 residues. V dropped 8 bases and J dropped 10 bases, with 12 bases sitting between them. The germline gives CDR1 MDHEN, CDR2 SYDVKM. The CDR3 DNA reads as TGTGCCAGCGGGGCGGAACCGGAGCAGTTCTTC. As protein: CASGAEPEQFF.

J is TRBJ2-3 and V is TRBV29-1, with 11 bases lining up with TRBD1. Trimming removed 4 bases from V and 1 base from J; junction bases left unmatched: 7. Germline V lookup: CDR1 SQVTM, CDR2 ANQGSEA. The length of the CDR3 is 16 residues. In DNA form, the CDR3 reads TGCAGCGTTGCCTGGACAGGGGGCTGGGGCACAGATACGCAGTATTTT. Amino acids: CSVAWTGGWGTDTQYF.

This clone was picked up a small number of times. Different DNA sequences within this sample yield the same CDR3. The chain uses TRBV11-2 and TRBJ2-7; D not resolved. Germline V CDR1 and CDR2: SGHAT, FQNNGV. This CDR3 comprises 11 residues. Deletions cut 5 bases from V and 4 bases from J, with 6 bases between. CDR3 sequence reads: CASSPSYEQYF. CDR3 nucleotide sequence: TGTGCCAGCAGCCCGTCATACGAGCAGTACTTC.

This clone was seen more than once but under ten times. The J gene is TRBJ2-7, the V gene TRBV2, with D possibly TRBD1 on 5 matching bases. The CDR3 sequence is 14 residues long. Germline values: CDR1 SNHLY, CDR2 FYNNEI. The ends were cut back, 7 bases at V and 2 bases at J, with 15 bases in the middle. The CDR3 reads CASIWGRATYEQYF. The CDR3 nucleotides read TGTGCCAGCATATGGGGCAGGGCCACCTACGAGCAGTACTTC.

The V gene is TRBV10-3, the J gene TRBJ1-1, with 7 bases lining up with TRBD1. CDR1 ENHRY and CDR2 SYGVKD come from the germline V gene. The CDR3 runs to 14 residues. V shed 3 bases, J shed 4 bases, and the junction held 5 bases outside the gene matches. This chain's CDR3 is CAISDPGQSTEAFF. DNA for the CDR3: TGTGCCATCAGTGACCCGGGACAGTCCACTGAAGCTTTCTTT.

This clone has only a few counts. The chain links TRBV20-1 to TRBJ1-4; D not certain. There are 11 residues in the CDR3. Looked up from germline, CDR1 is DFQATT and CDR2 is SNEGSKA (reference sequence). The V end was cut by 0 bases, the J end by 14 bases, with 10 bases between. The CDR3 nucleotides read TGCAGTGCTAGAGATTATCCCTTGCTGTTTTTT. Residues: CSARDYPLLFF.

This clone was found a few times. V and J are TRBV7-2 and TRBJ1-6, with D possibly TRBD1 on 6 matching bases. This CDR3 region has 15 residues. Germline assignment: CDR1 SGHTA and CDR2 FQGNSA. The V gene lost 5 bases and the J gene lost 7 bases, with 15 bases spanning the gap. The CDR3 loop reads CASSRGGGGNSPLHF. The CDR3 nucleotides read TGTGCCAGCAGCCGGGGGGGCGGTGGGAATTCACCCCTCCACTTT.

This sequence joins TRBV28 and TRBJ2-7, with 8 bases that match TRBD1. The CDR3 totals 14 residues. The junction had 7 bases not matched to a gene; V was cut back by 6 bases and J by 3 bases. Germline CDR1 reads MDHEN; CDR2 reads SYDVKM. The CDR3 DNA sequence: TGTGCCAGCAGGGGAACCGGGACAGGCTACGAGCAGTACTTC. Its translation is CASRGTGTGYEQYF.

This clone showed up just a few times. In DNA form, the CDR3 reads TGTGCCAGCACCCTCAGCGGATACGAGCAGTACTTC. This encodes CASTLSGYEQYF. The gene calls are TRBV6-1 and TRBJ2-7; weak D call: TRBD2 (5 bases). The CDR3 runs 12 residues. Between the trimmed V and J ends, which lost 7 bases and 4 bases, there was a span of 11 bases. Germline CDR1 MNHNS, CDR2 SASEGT.

This clone was seen a handful of times. This rearrangement joins TRBV4-3 to TRBJ1-3; D is undetermined. The CDR3 loop spans 13 amino acids. Germline V lookup: CDR1 LGHNA, CDR2 YSLEER. Trimming took 6 bases from V and 0 from J, leaving 6 bases between them. The CDR3 reads CASSTYSGNTIYF. CDR3 bases: TGCGCCAGCAGTACCTACTCTGGAAACACCATATATTTT.

This chain links TRBV7-9 with TRBJ1-2, with D possibly being TRBD1 (6 bases). This CDR3 has 14 amino acids. V lost 1 base, J lost 4 bases, and 10 bases lay in between. Germline V gene sequence: CDR1 SEHNR, CDR2 FQNEAQ (reference sequence). Here the CDR3 DNA reads TGTGCCAGCAGCTTAGTTGACAGGATCTATGGCTACACCTTC. It codes for CASSLVDRIYGYTF.

Comment on this clone: Other DNA sequences of this sample code for an identical CDR3. This chain connects TRBV12-5 to TRBJ2-1, with 12 bases lining up with TRBD2. There are 15 residues in the CDR3. After removal of 6 bases from V and 4 bases from J, the junction contained 4 bases not matched to a gene. The V gene's germline CDR1 is LGHNT and CDR2 FRNRAP. The CDR3 loop is CASGLGLAGYNEQFF. CDR3 DNA sequence: TGTGCTAGTGGCCTAGGACTAGCGGGGTACAATGAGCAGTTCTTC.

The J gene is TRBJ2-4, the V gene TRBV27; D is uncertain. Germline CDR1 is MNHEY and CDR2 is SMNVEV (reference sequence). This CDR3 region has 15 residues. Trimming shortened V by 5 bases and J by 0 bases, and 11 bases separated the two germline ends. The CDR3 reads CASSPVNKAKNIQYF. DNA for the CDR3: TGTGCCAGCAGTCCAGTCAACAAAGCCAAAAACATTCAGTACTTC.

This clone has just a few counts. The V call is TRBV7-2, the J call TRBJ1-5; D unresolved. This CDR3 is built from 15 residues. CDR1 and CDR2 from the germline V gene are SGHTA and FQGNSA. V was pared by 1 base and J by 4 bases, with 11 bases between. In nucleotides, the CDR3 is TGTGCCAGCAGCTTAGAATCGGGGTCGAATCAGCCCCAGCATTTT. Protein product: CASSLESGSNQPQHF.

This chain uses TRBV14 with TRBJ2-1; D not certain. CDR3 length: 14 amino acids. The ends were cut back, 1 base at V and 3 bases at J, with 7 bases in the middle. Looked up from germline, CDR1 is SGHDN and CDR2 is FVKESK. The DNA for the CDR3 is TGTGCCAGCAGCCAAGGGTCTATCTACAATGAGCAGTTCTTC. It specifies CASSQGSIYNEQFF.

V is TRBV25-1 and J is TRBJ1-2, with 11 bases aligning to TRBD1. The length of the CDR3 is 14 residues. CDR1 and CDR2 from the germline V gene are MGHDK and SYGVNS. V lost 8 bases to trimming and J lost 7 bases; unmatched junction nucleotides: 9. CDR3 sequence: CASGWTGTGGGYTF. The DNA for the CDR3 is TGTGCCAGCGGTTGGACCGGGACAGGGGGTGGCTACACCTTC.

This chain connects TRBV11-2 to TRBJ1-3; TRBD1 aligns across 9 bases. There are 17 residues in the CDR3. Germline-derived CDR1 and CDR2 are SGHAT and FQNNGV. The trim removed 5 bases at V and 6 bases at J, leaving 14 bases unmatched. The chain's CDR3 is CASSALKGTGRENTIYF. The CDR3 DNA is TGTGCCAGCAGCGCATTGAAAGGGACAGGGAGAGAAAACACCATATATTTT.

This clone was recorded a few times. CDR3 DNA: TGTGCCAGCAGCTTAGGTGCCGGACAGGGCAATTCACCCCTCCACTTT. Its protein product is CASSLGAGQGNSPLHF. The chain joins TRBV7-2 to TRBJ1-6; 8 bases match TRBD1. The CDR3 is 16 residues long. V shed 1 base, J shed 7 bases, and the junction held 6 bases outside the gene matches. The germline CDR1 and CDR2 sequences are SGHTA and FQGNSA.

The chain is built from TRBV29-1 and TRBJ2-5; possibly TRBD1 for D (6 bases). The CDR3 extends over 13 amino acids. The V gene lost 6 bases and the J gene lost 5 bases, with 16 bases spanning the gap. Germline-derived CDR1 and CDR2 are SQVTM and ANQGSEA. The CDR3 sequence: CSVEQGRGETQYF. CDR3 bases: TGCAGCGTAGAACAGGGACGGGGTGAGACCCAGTACTTC.

The chain joins TRBV4-1 to TRBJ1-3; TRBD1 is a possible D gene (5 bases). Trimming removed 5 bases at V and 0 bases at J, with 11 bases between. CDR1 is MGHRA and CDR2 is YSYEKL in the germline V gene. The CDR3 spans 15 residues. This chain's CDR3 is CASSFRETSGNTIYF. CDR3 DNA: TGCGCCAGCAGCTTCAGGGAGACCTCTGGAAACACCATATATTTT.

This clone appeared a few times. The chain employs TRBV9 and TRBJ1-2; no clear D. Trimming removed 0 bases from V and 3 bases from J, with 18 bases in between. Per the germline V gene, CDR1 is SGDLS and CDR2 is YYNGEE. The CDR3 length is 17 residues. The chain's CDR3 is CASSVAPSIDTHYGYTF. The CDR3 nucleotides are TGTGCCAGCAGCGTAGCTCCCTCCATCGATACCCACTATGGCTACACCTTC.

The J gene is TRBJ2-4, the V gene TRBV30; TRBD2 matches at 7 bases. This CDR3 spans 14 amino acids. Germline lookup yields CDR1 GTSNPN and CDR2 SVGIG (reference sequence). J was trimmed by 7 bases and V by 0 bases; bases with no gene match: 6. The CDR3 loop is CAWSVLGEGNIQYF. For the CDR3, the DNA is TGTGCCTGGAGTGTATTGGGGGAGGGGAACATTCAGTACTTC.

The gene calls are TRBV10-1 and TRBJ2-7, with no clear D. The CDR3 has 13 residues. V was trimmed by 0 bases and J by 3 bases, leaving 6 bases between them. From germline, CDR1 is WNHNN and CDR2 SYGVQD (reference sequence). The CDR3, as DNA: TGCGCCAGCAGTGAGTCGTCAGTCTACGAGCAGTACTTC. Its translation is CASSESSVYEQYF.

The genes are TRBV20-1 and TRBJ2-1; D ambiguous. Per germline, CDR1 DFQATT and CDR2 SNEGSKA (reference sequence). V shed 3 bases and J shed 8 bases, with 8 bases lying between them. This CDR3 has 11 amino acids. The CDR3 protein is CSASGRHEQFF. CDR3 coding DNA: TGCAGTGCTAGCGGAAGGCATGAGCAGTTCTTC.

This rearrangement joins TRBV4-2 to TRBJ2-7; D is ambiguous. Germline CDR1 LGHNA, CDR2 YNFKEQ. The CDR3 length is 13 residues. Trimming took 0 bases from V and 0 from J, leaving 3 bases between them. The CDR3 region has the DNA TGTGCCAGCAGCCAAGAATCCTCCTACGAGCAGTACTTC. Its protein product is CASSQESSYEQYF.

This clone occurred a few times. The chain carries TRBV5-6 and TRBJ2-3, with no clear D. Germline V gene sequence: CDR1 SGHDT, CDR2 YYEEEE. With 0 bases removed from V and 6 bases from J, the gap between germline ends came to 8 bases. The CDR3 sequence is 13 residues long. For the CDR3, the DNA is TGTGCCAGCAGCTTGGACACGGCGGATACGCAGTATTTT. It specifies CASSLDTADTQYF.